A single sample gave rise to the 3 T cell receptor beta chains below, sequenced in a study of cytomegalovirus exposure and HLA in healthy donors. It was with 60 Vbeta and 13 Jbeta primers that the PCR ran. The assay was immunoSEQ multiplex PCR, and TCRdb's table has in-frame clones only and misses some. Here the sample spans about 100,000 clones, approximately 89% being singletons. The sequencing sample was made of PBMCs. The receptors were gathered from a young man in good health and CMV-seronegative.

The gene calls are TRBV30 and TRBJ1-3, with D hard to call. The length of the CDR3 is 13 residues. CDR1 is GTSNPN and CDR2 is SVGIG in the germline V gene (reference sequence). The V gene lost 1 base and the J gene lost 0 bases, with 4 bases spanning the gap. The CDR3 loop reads CAWSGHSGNTIYF. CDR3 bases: TGTGCCTGGAGTGGTCACTCTGGAAACACCATATATTTT. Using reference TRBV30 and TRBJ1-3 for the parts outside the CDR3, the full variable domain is SQTIHQWPATLVQPVGSPLSLECTVEGTSNPNLYWYRQAAGRGLQLLFYSVGIGQISSEVPQNLSASRPQDRQFILSSKKLLLSDSGFYLCAWSGHSGNTIYFGEGSWLTVV.

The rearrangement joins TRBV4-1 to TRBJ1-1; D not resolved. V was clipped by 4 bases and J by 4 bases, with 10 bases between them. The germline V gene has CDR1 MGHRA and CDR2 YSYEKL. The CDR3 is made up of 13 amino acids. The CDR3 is CASSLQRLTEAFF. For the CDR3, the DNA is TGCGCCAGCAGCCTACAACGACTCACTGAAGCTTTCTTT.

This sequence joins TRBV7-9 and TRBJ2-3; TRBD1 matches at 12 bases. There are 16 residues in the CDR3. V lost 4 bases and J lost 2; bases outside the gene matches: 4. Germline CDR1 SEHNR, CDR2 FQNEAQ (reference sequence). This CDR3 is CASSSGTGGSTDTQYF. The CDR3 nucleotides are TGTGCCAGCAGCTCAGGGACAGGGGGCTCCACAGATACGCAGTATTTT.